The 8 T cell receptor beta chains presented below share a single source sample, sequenced in a study of blood T cell repertoires in COVID-19. TCRdb's copy holds only in-frame clones and misses some; the assay was immunoSEQ multiplex PCR. The sample contains more than 80,000 clones, about 90% of which appear only once. The sequenced sample was peripheral blood. The receptors originated from a man aged 18 to 30 with COVID-19, enrolled during active disease.

V is TRBV13 and J is TRBJ2-3; 7 bases are a match to TRBD2. Per germline, CDR1 PRHDT and CDR2 FYEKMQ (reference sequence). The CDR3 extends over 16 amino acids. V lost 5 bases and J lost 0; bases outside the gene matches: 8. The CDR3 here is CASSNRASGSTDTQYF. The CDR3 coding sequence is TGTGCCAGCAGCAATAGGGCTAGCGGAAGCACAGATACGCAGTATTTT.

Comments on this clone: An end of the junction does not agree with germline; a read error may underlie this. V is TRBV11-2 and J is TRBJ2-1, with D unresolved. There are 15 residues in the CDR3. Per the germline V gene, CDR1 is SGHAT and CDR2 is FQNNGV. The CDR3 bases are TGTGCCAGCAGCCTAGAACTGAGAGCGTTCAATGAGCAGTTCTTC. It translates to CASSLELRAFNEQFF.

This chain connects TRBV3-1 (or the pseudogene TRBV3-2) to TRBJ2-7; 9 nucleotides match TRBD2. Germline CDR1 and CDR2: LGHDT and YNNKEL (reference sequence). V lost 1 base to trimming and J lost 1 base; unmatched junction nucleotides: 8. The CDR3 has 17 residues. In DNA, the CDR3 is TGTGCCAGCAGCCAAGGGAACCGACTAGCGGTTTCCTACGAGCAGTACTTC. Translating it yields CASSQGNRLAVSYEQYF.

This clone turned up a few times. This rearrangement joins TRBV5-4 to TRBJ2-7; the D gene is possibly TRBD2 (6 bases). CDR3 length equals 14 residues. The germline V gene encodes CDR1 SGHNT and CDR2 YYREEE (reference sequence). V lost 4 bases and J lost 4, with 15 bases in between. The chain's CDR3 is CASSQMTRRYEQYF. The CDR3 DNA follows: TGTGCCAGCAGCCAGATGACTAGAAGGTACGAGCAGTACTTC.

The chain couples TRBV24-1 to TRBJ2-1; TRBD2 matches 11 bases. The CDR3 has 15 residues. Unmatched junction bases numbered 7, after V lost 5 bases and J lost 8 bases. Germline loops: CDR1 KGHDR, CDR2 SFDVKD. DNA for the CDR3: TGTGCCACCAGTGGGGGGACTAGCGGCCTCGATGAGCAGTTCTTC. It specifies CATSGGTSGLDEQFF.

This chain connects TRBV11-3 to TRBJ2-1; D might be TRBD2 (6 bases). The CDR3 consists of 17 residues. V lost 5 bases to trimming and J lost 8 bases, with 25 bases between them. Looked up from germline, CDR1 is SGHNT and CDR2 is YENEEA. The CDR3 DNA is TGTGCCAGCAGCGTCGACGTACCGGGGTCTAGCGACGATGAGCAGTTCTTC. Translating it yields CASSVDVPGSSDDEQFF. The variable domain in full, with the rest retrieved from reference TRBV11-3 and TRBJ2-1, is EAGVVQSPRYKIIEKKQPVAFWCNPISGHNTLYWYLQNLGQGPELLIRYENEEAVDDSQLPKDRFSAERLKGVDSTLKIQPAELGDSAVYLCASSVDVPGSSDDEQFFGPGTRLTVL.

The chain joins TRBV28 to TRBJ2-2, with 8 nucleotides matching TRBD2. Germline values: CDR1 MDHEN, CDR2 SYDVKM. This CDR3 region has 17 residues. Losses at the gene ends were 3 bases for V and 2 bases for J; bases not matched to a gene: 8. The CDR3 DNA reads TGTGCCAGCAGTTTTCCCCGGACTAGCCAAAACACCGGGGAGCTGTTTTTT. It yields the protein CASSFPRTSQNTGELFF.

The V call is TRBV6-1, the J call TRBJ2-1, with a tentative D call TRBD2 (5 bases). The CDR3 is made up of 17 amino acids. With 2 bases removed from V and 4 bases from J, the gap between germline ends came to 18 bases. Germline assignment: CDR1 MNHNS and CDR2 SASEGT. The CDR3 DNA follows: TGTGCCAGCAGTGAATTGGGGAGCCATATCACTTACAATGAGCAGTTCTTC. This translates into CASSELGSHITYNEQFF.